Given below is one TCR beta chain in context. The antigen is undetermined. This sample was included in a study of T-cell reconstitution after alpha-beta-depleted transplantation in children. Study conclusions and caveats: Among T cells one year after transplant, newly produced cells accounted for most counts and diversity. Expanded graft clones numbering several hundred reportedly gave rise to alpha-beta T cells about two months after transplant.

Construction of the TCRbeta library involved unique molecular identifiers. TCRdb re-derived calls from the PCR reads in MiXCR, one entry per CDR3 protein. The sample shows a few hundred thousand distinct CDR3 sequences, roughly 30% of them seen only once. Germline trimming cut 5 bases from V and 2 bases from J; bases unmatched to any gene: 6. The CDR3 has 14 amino acids. Germline V gene data show CDR1 as SEHNR and CDR2 as FQNEAQ (reference sequence). The chain recombines TRBV7-9 with TRBJ2-7; 7 bases are shared with TRBD1. The input for sequencing was PBMCs, taken before TCRalphabeta/CD19-depleted stem cell transplant. The clonotype originates from a boy younger than two with Wiskott-Aldrich syndrome, due to receive a stem cell transplant. DNA for the CDR3: TGTGCCAGCAGCCCTTCGGACAGGACCTACGAGCAGTACTTC. Its translation is CASSPSDRTYEQYF.